These 32 T cell receptor beta chains share one sample of origin, sequenced in a study of cytomegalovirus exposure and HLA in healthy donors. PCR involved 60 Vbeta and 13 Jbeta primers. The table came from immunoSEQ multiplex PCR; TCRdb's copy has only in-frame clones and leaves some out. The sample carries about 160,000 clones, about 79% recorded once. Sequenced input: PBMCs. The source is a woman aged 45 to 65 in good health and CMV-seropositive.

This clone was seen once. This rearrangement joins TRBV15 to TRBJ1-2, with D possibly matching TRBD1 (5 bases). The germline V gene encodes CDR1 LNHNV and CDR2 YYDKDF (reference sequence). The V end was cut by 1 base, the J end by 4 bases, with 10 bases between. The CDR3 has 14 amino acids. The CDR3 loop reads CATSRGTDIYGYTF. The DNA of the CDR3 is TGTGCCACCAGCAGAGGGACGGACATCTATGGCTACACCTTC.

A single count supports this clone. CDR3 in amino acids: CATSRGGQGRGNYGYTF. The CDR3 coding sequence is TGTGCCACCAGCAGAGGGGGGCAGGGTCGTGGTAACTATGGCTACACCTTC. The chain has TRBV15 and TRBJ1-2, with D perhaps matching TRBD1 (6 bases). The CDR3 extends over 17 amino acids. The germline V gene has CDR1 LNHNV and CDR2 YYDKDF (reference sequence). V was clipped by 1 base and J by 1 base, with 16 bases between them.

The V and J genes are TRBV10-2 and TRBJ1-2; D gene unclear. From germline, CDR1 is WSHSY and CDR2 SAAADI. V was trimmed by 0 bases and J by 6 bases, leaving 17 bases between them. This CDR3 has 16 residues. CDR3 DNA: TGCGCCAGCAGTGAGTCAAACTACCAGCCTTTAGATGGCTACACCTTC. It yields the protein CASSESNYQPLDGYTF.

The chain is built from TRBV10-3 and TRBJ1-1; D unresolved. V was trimmed by 0 bases and J by 3 bases, leaving 8 bases between them. Germline CDR1 ENHRY, CDR2 SYGVKD. The CDR3 spans 14 residues. The CDR3 reads CAISESARDTEAFF. CDR3 nucleotide sequence: TGTGCCATCAGTGAGTCCGCGAGGGACACTGAAGCTTTCTTT.

This clone was detected once. V is TRBV28 and J is TRBJ2-2; maybe TRBD1 (6 bases). The germline CDR1 and CDR2 sequences are MDHEN and SYDVKM. V was cut by 5 bases and J by 1 base, with 14 bases left in between. This CDR3 is built from 16 residues. The CDR3 coding sequence is TGTGCCAGCAGTCAGGGGCCGTACTTGAACACCGGGGAGCTGTTTTTT. This gives the protein CASSQGPYLNTGELFF.

This chain joins TRBV7-9 and TRBJ2-2, with D possibly TRBD1 on 6 matching bases. The ends were cut back, 2 bases at V and 2 bases at J, with 12 bases in the middle. The CDR3 covers 16 residues. The V gene's germline CDR1 is SEHNR and CDR2 FQNEAQ (reference sequence). The chain's CDR3 is CASSLSTGLNTGELFF. CDR3 nucleotide sequence: TGTGCCAGCAGCTTATCTACAGGGCTAAACACCGGGGAGCTGTTTTTT.

The J gene is TRBJ1-3, the V gene TRBV6-1; D uncertain. Trimming shortened V by 0 bases and J by 4 bases, and 16 bases separated the two germline ends. The CDR3 totals 17 residues. The germline V gene encodes CDR1 MNHNS and CDR2 SASEGT. The CDR3 sequence is CASSEAEATLRGNTIYF. DNA of the CDR3: TGTGCCAGCAGTGAAGCGGAGGCTACTTTACGAGGAAACACCATATATTTT.

This clone came up once. The chain uses TRBV4-1 and TRBJ2-3; D may be TRBD1 (6 bases). CDR3 length: 13 amino acids. The V and J ends lost 4 bases and 3 bases respectively, with 8 bases between them. The germline V gene encodes CDR1 MGHRA and CDR2 YSYEKL. Written as DNA, the CDR3 is TGCGCCAGCAGCCGTCAGGGGACAGATACGCAGTATTTT. Translation: CASSRQGTDTQYF.

This clone has a handful of counts. J is TRBJ2-5 and V is TRBV10-3; 9 bases match TRBD1. This CDR3 spans 16 amino acids. CDR1 and CDR2 from the germline V gene are ENHRY and SYGVKD. Germline trimming cut 3 bases from V and 10 bases from J; bases unmatched to any gene: 15. CDR3 coding DNA: TGTGCCATCAGTGATGCCGGGACAGGGCCAGGAAGCTTCCAGTACTTC. Its translation is CAISDAGTGPGSFQYF.

The chain joins TRBV5-6 to TRBJ2-2; 13 bases agree with TRBD2. Losses at the gene ends were 1 base for V and 6 bases for J; bases not matched to a gene: 6. This CDR3 is built from 17 residues. CDR1 is SGHDT, CDR2 YYEEEE, per germline. The CDR3 loop is CASSLRTSGSQSGELFF. CDR3 nucleotides: TGTGCCAGCAGCTTGCGGACTAGCGGGAGTCAGTCCGGGGAGCTGTTTTTT.

The table lists this clone with a count of one. The V call is TRBV6-6, the J call TRBJ1-5; no clear D. From germline, CDR1 is MNHNY and CDR2 SVGAGI (reference sequence). The CDR3 runs to 16 residues. Trimming took off 8 bases at V and 1 base at J, with 18 bases between the two ends. The CDR3: CASYGSFRSSNQPQHF. The CDR3 DNA reads as TGTGCCAGCTACGGGAGCTTCAGGTCGAGCAATCAGCCCCAGCATTTT.

The chain uses TRBV7-2 and TRBJ2-3; possibly TRBD2 for D (6 bases). CDR1 is SGHTA and CDR2 is FQGNSA in the germline V gene. This CDR3 has 14 amino acids. With 6 bases removed from V and 0 bases from J, the gap between germline ends came to 10 bases. In nucleotides, the CDR3 is TGTGCCAGCAGTATGGGGACTAGCACAGATACGCAGTATTTT. This codes for CASSMGTSTDTQYF.

This chain links TRBV19 with TRBJ1-4, with D tentatively TRBD1 (6 bases). V was pared by 5 bases and J by 8 bases, with 15 bases between. This CDR3 comprises 14 residues. The germline gives CDR1 LNHDA, CDR2 SQIVND (reference sequence). The CDR3: CASSVTGSGEKLFF. The DNA of the CDR3 is TGTGCCAGTAGTGTAACAGGGTCGGGAGAAAAACTGTTTTTT.

CDR3 amino acids: CASSSQPQGLDEKLFF. CDR3 in DNA: TGCGCCAGCAGCTCCCAACCTCAGGGGCTTGACGAAAAACTGTTTTTT. The V gene is TRBV5-1, the J gene TRBJ1-4; perhaps TRBD1 as D (6 bases). Trimming removed 3 bases from V and 8 bases from J, with 20 bases in between. This CDR3 spans 16 amino acids. Looked up from germline, CDR1 is SGHRS and CDR2 is YFSETQ. Looking up the rest from reference TRBV5-1 and TRBJ1-4 gives the full variable domain: KAGVTQTPRYLIKTRGQQVTLSCSPISGHRSVSWYQQTPGQGLQFLFEYFSETQRNKGNFPGRFSGRQFSNSRSEMNVSTLELGDSALYLCASSSQPQGLDEKLFFGSGTQLSVL.

The chain is built from TRBV28 and TRBJ2-3; 8 bases are a match to TRBD2. Germline V CDR1 and CDR2: MDHEN, SYDVKM. V lost 3 bases and J lost 3; bases outside the gene matches: 11. The CDR3 sequence is 17 residues long. The CDR3 coding sequence is TGTGCCAGCAGTTTCCCAGCGGGGGCGGACCTAACAGATACGCAGTATTTT. Translating it yields CASSFPAGADLTDTQYF.

The CDR3 nucleotides are TGTGCCAGCAGTTCCCAATCTAGCGGGGTATCCTACGAGCAGTACTTC. It specifies CASSSQSSGVSYEQYF. J is TRBJ2-7 and V is TRBV27; 9 nucleotides line up with TRBD2. Germline V gene data show CDR1 as MNHEY and CDR2 as SMNVEV (reference sequence). The CDR3 loop spans 16 amino acids. Trimming took 4 bases from V and 1 from J; bases not matched to a gene: 8.

The gene calls are TRBV6-5 and TRBJ1-2; D is possibly TRBD1 (6 bases). Germline-derived CDR1 and CDR2 are MNHEY and SVGAGI. V shed 6 bases and J shed 8 bases, with 13 bases lying between them. The CDR3 is 12 residues long. The chain's CDR3 is CASREGGGGYTF. CDR3 in DNA: TGTGCCAGCAGGGAAGGGGGTGGCGGCTACACCTTC.

The genes are TRBV5-6 and TRBJ2-7, with 11 bases lining up with TRBD2. The germline gives CDR1 SGHDT, CDR2 YYEEEE. The CDR3 contains 15 residues. With V trimmed by 3 bases and J by 2 bases, 4 bases remained unmatched. The CDR3 nucleotides read TGTGCCAGCAGCTGGGGACTAGCGGCCCCCTACGAGCAGTACTTC. Translation: CASSWGLAAPYEQYF.

Only one count was recorded for this clone. This chain joins TRBV4-1 and TRBJ2-3, with D uncertain. From germline, CDR1 is MGHRA and CDR2 YSYEKL. Trimming took off 4 bases at V and 4 bases at J, with 30 bases between the two ends. The CDR3 extends over 20 amino acids. CDR3 nucleotide sequence: TGCGCCAGCAGCCCTTTTCCAAGAGTAGGAGTAGAGGTATGGGCAGATACGCAGTATTTT. Amino acids: CASSPFPRVGVEVWADTQYF.

A remark on this clone: Other DNA sequences from this sample encode an identical CDR3 as well. The rearrangement links TRBV9 to TRBJ2-1, with a tentative D call TRBD2 (7 bases). The CDR3 contains 15 residues. Germline lookup yields CDR1 SGDLS and CDR2 YYNGEE. V was pared by 0 bases and J by 6 bases, with 13 bases between. For the CDR3, the DNA is TGTGCCAGCAGCGTAGTTGCGGGGGCGGTCAATGAGCAGTTCTTC. Residues: CASSVVAGAVNEQFF.

This clone turned up a few times. This rearrangement joins TRBV2 to TRBJ2-4; D is perhaps TRBD2 (7 bases). The germline V gene encodes CDR1 SNHLY and CDR2 FYNNEI. Trimming took 6 bases from V and 15 from J, leaving 18 bases between them. This CDR3 region has 12 residues. The CDR3 spells CASSGGQGSSYF. The DNA of the CDR3 is TGTGCCAGCAGCGGGGGGCAGGGATCTTCGTACTTC.

The gene calls are TRBV11-2 and TRBJ2-1; tentatively, D is TRBD1 (6 bases). Trimming cost V 5 bases and J 4 bases, with 12 bases left between them. This CDR3 comprises 14 residues. The V gene's germline CDR1 is SGHAT and CDR2 FQNNGV. CDR3 protein: CASSLSDSYNEQFF. The CDR3 DNA is TGTGCCAGCAGCCTGTCGGACAGTTACAATGAGCAGTTCTTC.

V and J are TRBV11-2 and TRBJ2-1, with TRBD1 identical over 8 bases. J lost 12 bases, V lost 4 bases, and 8 bases had no gene match. The CDR3 sequence is 13 residues long. CDR1 is SGHAT, CDR2 FQNNGV, per germline. Here the CDR3 DNA reads TGTGCCAGCAGCTCCGGACAGGGTGGTTGGCAGTTCTTC. This translates into CASSSGQGGWQFF.

The CDR3 DNA reads TGTGCCAGCAGCCCAGGGACAGTCGAGCAGTACTTC. Translating gives CASSPGTVEQYF. The chain carries TRBV25-1 and TRBJ2-7; 7 bases map to TRBD1. V was pared by 6 bases and J by 6 bases, with 5 bases of the junction left unmatched. There are 12 residues in the CDR3. Germline values: CDR1 MGHDK, CDR2 SYGVNS.

This CDR3 reads CSVEGLAGEPQYF. The CDR3 DNA reads TGCAGCGTTGAAGGTCTAGCGGGTGAGCCGCAGTATTTT. V is TRBV29-1 and J is TRBJ2-3; TRBD2 matches at 8 bases. The ends lost 1 base at V and 10 bases at J; junction bases unmatched: 7. From germline, CDR1 is SQVTM and CDR2 ANQGSEA. This CDR3 is built from 13 residues.

V and J are TRBV6-5 and TRBJ2-4, with a weak D call TRBD1 (5 bases). V lost 2 bases and J lost 1, with 12 bases in between. Germline lookup yields CDR1 MNHEY and CDR2 SVGAGI. The CDR3 loop spans 16 amino acids. This CDR3 reads CASSYGAGRAKNIQYF. CDR3 DNA sequence: TGTGCCAGCAGTTACGGGGCAGGGCGGGCCAAAAACATTCAGTACTTC.

This clone has more than one count but fewer than ten. The rearrangement uses TRBV4-1 and TRBJ1-4; TRBD1 is a possible D gene (5 bases). Trimming took off 6 bases at V and 5 bases at J, with 19 bases between the two ends. The CDR3 covers 16 residues. CDR1 is MGHRA and CDR2 is YSYEKL in the germline V gene. The CDR3 bases are TGCGCCAGCAGTCAGGGTGGGGTGACATCGAATGAAAAACTGTTTTTT. This codes for CASSQGGVTSNEKLFF.

This chain joins TRBV10-2 and TRBJ1-1; D is perhaps TRBD1 (5 bases). Germline CDR1 is WSHSY and CDR2 is SAAADI. CDR3 length equals 14 residues. The V end was cut by 7 bases, the J end by 1 base, with 13 bases between. The CDR3 DNA reads TGCGCCAGCACGGCAGGGAAGGGGAACACTGAAGCTTTCTTT. It encodes CASTAGKGNTEAFF.

V gene TRBV28 combines with J gene TRBJ1-4; 9 nucleotides match TRBD1. This CDR3 region has 14 residues. Germline V lookup: CDR1 MDHEN, CDR2 SYDVKM. Trimming at V came to 6 bases and at J to 8 bases, leaving 7 bases not matched to a gene. The CDR3 loop is CASSIQGAREKLFF. Written as DNA, the CDR3 is TGTGCCAGCAGCATACAGGGGGCAAGGGAAAAACTGTTTTTT.

The J gene is TRBJ1-2, the V gene TRBV5-1; the D gene is possibly TRBD1 (5 bases). Trimming left V 0 bases short and J 8 bases short, with 14 bases between. The CDR3 contains 14 residues. Germline V gives CDR1 SGHRS, CDR2 YFSETQ. CDR3 sequence reads: CASSLAGEGGGYTF. The DNA of the CDR3 is TGCGCCAGCAGCTTGGCGGGGGAAGGAGGCGGCTACACCTTC.

The genes are TRBV2 and TRBJ1-2; TRBD1 matches 7 bases. The CDR3 totals 13 residues. V lost 6 bases and J lost 7; bases outside the gene matches: 8. Germline-derived CDR1 and CDR2 are SNHLY and FYNNEI. CDR3 coding DNA: TGTGCCAGCAGAATAAACAGGGGCTTTGGCTACACCTTC. This gives the protein CASRINRGFGYTF.

The chain is built from TRBV4-3 and TRBJ2-7; a weak D match, TRBD1 (6 bases). V was clipped by 4 bases and J by 2 bases, with 15 bases between them. This CDR3 is built from 15 residues. CDR1 LGHNA and CDR2 YSLEER come from the germline V gene. The CDR3 here is CASSRTLQGTYEQYF. CDR3 bases: TGCGCCAGCAGCCGCACACTACAGGGTACCTACGAGCAGTACTTC.